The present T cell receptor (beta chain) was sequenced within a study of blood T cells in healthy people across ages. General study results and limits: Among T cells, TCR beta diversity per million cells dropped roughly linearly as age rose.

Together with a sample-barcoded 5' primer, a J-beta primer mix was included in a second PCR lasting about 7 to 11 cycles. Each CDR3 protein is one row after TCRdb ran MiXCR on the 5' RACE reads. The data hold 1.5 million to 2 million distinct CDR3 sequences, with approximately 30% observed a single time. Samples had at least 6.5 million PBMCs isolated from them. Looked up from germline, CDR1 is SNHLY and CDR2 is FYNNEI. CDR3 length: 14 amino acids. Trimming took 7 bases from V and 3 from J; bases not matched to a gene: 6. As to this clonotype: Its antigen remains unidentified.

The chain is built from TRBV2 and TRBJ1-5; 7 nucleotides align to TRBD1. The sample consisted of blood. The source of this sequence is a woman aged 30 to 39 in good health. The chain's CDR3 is CASTSDRINQPQHF. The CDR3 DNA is TGTGCCAGCACCTCGGACAGGATCAATCAGCCCCAGCATTTT. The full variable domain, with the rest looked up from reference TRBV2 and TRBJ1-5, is EPEVTQTPSHQVTQMGQEVILRCVPISNHLYFYWYRQILGQKVEFLVSFYNNEISEKSEIFDDQFSVERPDGSNFTLKIRSTKLEDSAMYFCASTSDRINQPQHFGDGTRLSIL.